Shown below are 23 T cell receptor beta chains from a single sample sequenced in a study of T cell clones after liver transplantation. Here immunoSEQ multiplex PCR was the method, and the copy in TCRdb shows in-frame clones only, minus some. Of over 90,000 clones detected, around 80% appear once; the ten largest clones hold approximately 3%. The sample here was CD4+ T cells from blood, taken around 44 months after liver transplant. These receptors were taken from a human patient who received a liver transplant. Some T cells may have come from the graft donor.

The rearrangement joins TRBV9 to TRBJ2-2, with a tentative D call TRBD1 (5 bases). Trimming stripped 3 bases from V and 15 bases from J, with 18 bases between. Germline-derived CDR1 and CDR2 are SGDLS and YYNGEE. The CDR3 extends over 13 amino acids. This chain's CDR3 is CASSGGSIGAVFF. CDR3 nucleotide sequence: TGTGCCAGCAGCGGTGGTAGTATTGGGGCGGTGTTTTTT.

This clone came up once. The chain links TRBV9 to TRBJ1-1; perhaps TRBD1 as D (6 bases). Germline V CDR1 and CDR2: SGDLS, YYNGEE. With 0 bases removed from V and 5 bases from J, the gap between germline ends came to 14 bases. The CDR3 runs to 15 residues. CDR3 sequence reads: CASSVEKARGTEAFF. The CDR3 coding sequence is TGTGCCAGCAGCGTAGAGAAGGCCAGGGGTACTGAAGCTTTCTTT.

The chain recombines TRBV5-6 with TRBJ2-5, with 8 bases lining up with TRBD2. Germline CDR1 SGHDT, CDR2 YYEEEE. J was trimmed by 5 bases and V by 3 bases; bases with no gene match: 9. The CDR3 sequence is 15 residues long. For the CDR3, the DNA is TGTGCCAGCAGCTCACTAGCGGCGAGGGGGGAGACCCAGTACTTC. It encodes CASSSLAARGETQYF.

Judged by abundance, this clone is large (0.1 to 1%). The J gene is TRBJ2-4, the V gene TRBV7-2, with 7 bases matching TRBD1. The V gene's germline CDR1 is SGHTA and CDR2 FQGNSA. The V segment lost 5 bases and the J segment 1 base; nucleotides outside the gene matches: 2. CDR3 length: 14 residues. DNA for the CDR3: TGTGCCAGCAGCCTGGGACAGGCCAAAAACATTCAGTACTTC. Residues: CASSLGQAKNIQYF. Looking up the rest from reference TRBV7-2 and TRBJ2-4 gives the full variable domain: GAGVSQSPSNKVTEKGKDVELRCDPISGHTALYWYRQSLGQGLEFLIYFQGNSAPDKSGLPSDRFSAERTGGSVSTLTIQRTQQEDSAVYLCASSLGQAKNIQYFGAGTRLSVL.

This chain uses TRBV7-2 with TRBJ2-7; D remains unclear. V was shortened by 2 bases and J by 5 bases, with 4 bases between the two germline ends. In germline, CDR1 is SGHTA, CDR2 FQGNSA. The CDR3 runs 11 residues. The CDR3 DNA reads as TGTGCCAGCAGCTTAATCAACGAGCAGTACTTC. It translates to CASSLINEQYF.

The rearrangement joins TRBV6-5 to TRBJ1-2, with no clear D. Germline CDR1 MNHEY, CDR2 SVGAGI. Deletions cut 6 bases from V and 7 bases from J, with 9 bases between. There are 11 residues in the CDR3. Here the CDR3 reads CASRQNGGYTF. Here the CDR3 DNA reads TGTGCCAGCAGACAGAACGGTGGCTACACCTTC.

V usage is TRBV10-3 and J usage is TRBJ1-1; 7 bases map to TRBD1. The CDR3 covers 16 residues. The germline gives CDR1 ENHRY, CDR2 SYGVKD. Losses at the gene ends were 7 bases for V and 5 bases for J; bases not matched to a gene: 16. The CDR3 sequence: CAIKGAPGGGTTEAFF. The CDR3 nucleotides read TGTGCCATCAAGGGGGCCCCCGGGGGAGGGACGACTGAAGCTTTCTTT.

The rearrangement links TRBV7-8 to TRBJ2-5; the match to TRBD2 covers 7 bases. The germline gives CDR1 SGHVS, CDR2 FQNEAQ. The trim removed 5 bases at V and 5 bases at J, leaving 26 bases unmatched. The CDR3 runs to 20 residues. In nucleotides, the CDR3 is TGTGCCAGCAGCCTTAGGATGAGTTTGGGTCAGGGAGGGGTCGAGGAGACCCAGTACTTC. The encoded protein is CASSLRMSLGQGGVEETQYF.

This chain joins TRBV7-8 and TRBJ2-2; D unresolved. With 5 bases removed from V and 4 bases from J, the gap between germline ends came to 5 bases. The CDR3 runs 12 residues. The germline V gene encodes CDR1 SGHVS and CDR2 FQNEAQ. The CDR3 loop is CASSPITGELFF. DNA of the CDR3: TGTGCCAGCAGCCCGATCACCGGGGAGCTGTTTTTT.

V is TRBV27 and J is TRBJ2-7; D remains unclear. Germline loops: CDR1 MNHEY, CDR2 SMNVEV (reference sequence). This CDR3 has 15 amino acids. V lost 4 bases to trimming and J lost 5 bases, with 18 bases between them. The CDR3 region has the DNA TGTGCCAGCAGTTCCACCCGCCGCCTCACGAACGAGCAGTACTTC. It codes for CASSSTRRLTNEQYF.

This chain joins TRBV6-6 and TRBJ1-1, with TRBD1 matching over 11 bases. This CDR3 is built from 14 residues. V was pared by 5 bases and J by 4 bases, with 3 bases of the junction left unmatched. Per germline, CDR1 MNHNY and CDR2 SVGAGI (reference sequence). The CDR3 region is CASSGDRGATEAFF. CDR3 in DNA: TGTGCCAGCAGTGGGGACAGGGGGGCCACTGAAGCTTTCTTT.

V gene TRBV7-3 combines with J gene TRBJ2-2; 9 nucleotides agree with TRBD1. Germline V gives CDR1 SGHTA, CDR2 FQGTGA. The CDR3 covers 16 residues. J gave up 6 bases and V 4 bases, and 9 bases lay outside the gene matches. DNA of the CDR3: TGTGCCAGCAGCTCCCCCCGGACAGGGGTGGCCGGGGAGCTGTTTTTT. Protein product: CASSSPRTGVAGELFF.

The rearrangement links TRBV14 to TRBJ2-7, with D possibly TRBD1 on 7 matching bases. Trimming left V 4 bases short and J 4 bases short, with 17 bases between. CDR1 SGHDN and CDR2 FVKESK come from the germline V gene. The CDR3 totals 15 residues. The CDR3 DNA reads TGTGCCAGCAGCCCCAGACAGGGCGGAGGGTACGAGCAGTACTTC. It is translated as CASSPRQGGGYEQYF.

The CDR3 nucleotides are TGCGCCAGCAGTTCAACCCCACGGTTAGGGGTGAGCACAGATACGCAGTATTTT. It encodes CASSSTPRLGVSTDTQYF. The rearrangement links TRBV5-1 to TRBJ2-3; D is perhaps TRBD1 (5 bases). Trimming stripped 5 bases from V and 0 bases from J, with 22 bases between. The CDR3 has 18 amino acids. Per germline, CDR1 SGHRS and CDR2 YFSETQ.

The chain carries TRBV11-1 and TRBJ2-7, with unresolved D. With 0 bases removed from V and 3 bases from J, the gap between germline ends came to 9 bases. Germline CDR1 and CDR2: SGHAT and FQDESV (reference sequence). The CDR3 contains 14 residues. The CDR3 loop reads CASSLASSHYEQYF. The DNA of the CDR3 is TGTGCCAGCAGCTTAGCGTCTAGTCACTACGAGCAGTACTTC.

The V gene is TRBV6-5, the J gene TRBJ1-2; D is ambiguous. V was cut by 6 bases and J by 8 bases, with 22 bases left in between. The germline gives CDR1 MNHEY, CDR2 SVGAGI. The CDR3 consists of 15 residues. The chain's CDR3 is CASSQTGRVAEGYTF. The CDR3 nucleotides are TGTGCCAGCAGCCAAACCGGTAGGGTTGCTGAGGGCTACACCTTC.

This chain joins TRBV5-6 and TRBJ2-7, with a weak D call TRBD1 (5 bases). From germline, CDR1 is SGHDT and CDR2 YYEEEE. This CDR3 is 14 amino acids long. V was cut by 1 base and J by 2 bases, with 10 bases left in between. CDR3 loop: CASSLHRPTYEQYF. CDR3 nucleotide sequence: TGTGCCAGCAGCTTGCACAGGCCAACCTACGAGCAGTACTTC.

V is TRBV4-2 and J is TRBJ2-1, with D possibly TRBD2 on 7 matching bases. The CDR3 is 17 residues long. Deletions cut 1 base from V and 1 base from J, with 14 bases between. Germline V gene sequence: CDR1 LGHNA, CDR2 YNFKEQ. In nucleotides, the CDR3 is TGTGCCAGCAGCCAAGGGGGCGGGGGCCTTTCCTACAATGAGCAGTTCTTC. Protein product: CASSQGGGGLSYNEQFF.

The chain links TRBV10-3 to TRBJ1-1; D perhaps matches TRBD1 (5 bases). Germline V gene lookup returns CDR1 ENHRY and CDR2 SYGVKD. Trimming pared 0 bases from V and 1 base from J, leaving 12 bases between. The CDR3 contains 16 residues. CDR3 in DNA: TGTGCCATCAGTGAGTCCCCAGGGATAACGAACACTGAAGCTTTCTTT. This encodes CAISESPGITNTEAFF.

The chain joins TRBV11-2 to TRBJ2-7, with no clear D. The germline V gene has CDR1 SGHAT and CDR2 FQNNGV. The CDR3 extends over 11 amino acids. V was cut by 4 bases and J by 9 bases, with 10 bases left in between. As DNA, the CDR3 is TGTGCCAGCAGCTCGACACGGATGCAGTACTTC. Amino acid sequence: CASSSTRMQYF.

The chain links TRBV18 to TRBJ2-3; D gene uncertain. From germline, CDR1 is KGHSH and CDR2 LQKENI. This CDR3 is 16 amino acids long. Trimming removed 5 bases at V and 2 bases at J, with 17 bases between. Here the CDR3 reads CASSESRSRLTDTQYF. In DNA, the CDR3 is TGTGCCAGCTCAGAAAGTAGGTCCCGACTCACAGATACGCAGTATTTT.

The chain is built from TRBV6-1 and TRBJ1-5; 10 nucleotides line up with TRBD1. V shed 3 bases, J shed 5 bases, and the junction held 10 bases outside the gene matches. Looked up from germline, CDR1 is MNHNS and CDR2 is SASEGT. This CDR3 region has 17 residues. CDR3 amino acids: CASSERQGAQSYQPQHF. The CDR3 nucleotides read TGTGCCAGCAGTGAGAGACAGGGGGCTCAAAGCTATCAGCCCCAGCATTTT.

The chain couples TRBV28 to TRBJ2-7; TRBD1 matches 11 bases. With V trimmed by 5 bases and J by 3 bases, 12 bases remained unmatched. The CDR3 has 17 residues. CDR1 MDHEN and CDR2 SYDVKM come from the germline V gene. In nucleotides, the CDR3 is TGTGCCAGCAGTCCCTTAGGTACCGGGACAGGGGGCTACGAGCAGTACTTC. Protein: CASSPLGTGTGGYEQYF.